The 2 T cell receptor beta chains presented below share a single source sample, sequenced in a study of cytomegalovirus exposure and HLA in healthy donors (dated by TCRdb to about 2017). Libraries were made using the immunoSEQ multiplex PCR assay. For the multiplex PCR, a mixture combining 60 forward primers for TCR Vbeta segments and 13 reverse primers for TCR Jbeta segments was used. TCRdb obtained this table from immuneACCESS and retained in-frame rearrangements with V and J assigned. These tables miss some clones; where compared with another copy, unresolved V genes account for less than half of the shortfall, and the remainder is unexplained. Here the sample has some 120,000 clones; over 70% occur a single time. The ten largest account for around 3.3% of the sample. The sequenced sample consisted of PBMCs. All receptors derive from a woman in her forties or fifties in good health and CMV-seronegative.

The chain combines TRBV10-3 with TRBJ2-7; 11 bases align to TRBD2. This CDR3 is built from 16 residues. The germline V gene encodes CDR1 ENHRY and CDR2 SYGVKD. J gave up 0 bases and V 6 bases, and 7 bases lay outside the gene matches. DNA for the CDR3: TGTGCCATCAGCCTAGCGGGAGGTTCTCTCTCCTACGAGCAGTACTTC. This codes for CAISLAGGSLSYEQYF.

The chain couples TRBV9 to TRBJ2-7; TRBD2 matches 8 bases. Germline CDR1 is SGDLS and CDR2 is YYNGEE. V dropped 0 bases and J dropped 6; count of bases not matched to a gene: 8. This CDR3 has 15 amino acids. The CDR3 protein is CASSVDGLARSEQYF. The CDR3 bases are TGTGCCAGCAGCGTAGACGGACTAGCCAGGAGCGAGCAGTACTTC.